This T cell receptor (beta chain) was recorded in a study of T-cell reconstitution after alpha-beta-depleted transplantation in children. This clonotype has a handful of counts. Unique molecular identifiers tagged the TCRbeta library. TCRdb redid the calling of the PCR reads with MiXCR, one entry per CDR3 protein. The table has some 200,000 distinct CDR3 sequences, roughly 15% seen once. Trimming cost V 5 bases and J 1 base, with 21 bases left between them. The CDR3 runs to 19 residues. The sample here was PBMCs from the stem cell graft donor, taken from the stem cell graft. The rearrangement links TRBV12-3 or TRBV12-4 to TRBJ1-6, with D perhaps TRBD1 (6 bases). The source of this sequence is a human donor who donated a stem cell graft to a child with acute lymphoblastic leukemia. This chain's CDR3 is CASSVERGRGTSYNSPLHF. The CDR3 coding sequence is TGTGCCAGCAGTGTAGAAAGGGGTAGGGGGACATCCTATAATTCACCCCTCCACTTT.